The 29 T cell receptor beta chains presented below share a single source sample, sequenced in a study of blood T cell repertoires in COVID-19. TCRdb's table, derived via immunoSEQ multiplex PCR, lists solely in-frame clones and lacks some. Seen here are 88,000 or so clones, 83% observed once, and the top ten hold roughly an eighth. The sample was peripheral blood. The receptor set was obtained from a human donor in a cohort sampled during active COVID-19.

The rearrangement links TRBV11-2 to TRBJ2-2; perhaps TRBD2 as D (5 bases). V was trimmed by 5 bases and J by 4 bases, leaving 8 bases between them. The germline V gene has CDR1 SGHAT and CDR2 FQNNGV. CDR3 length equals 13 residues. The CDR3 nucleotides read TGTGCCAGCAGCCCGAGGGTCACCGGGGAGCTGTTTTTT. It yields the protein CASSPRVTGELFF. The complete variable domain, with remaining parts taken from reference TRBV11-2 and TRBJ2-2, reads EAGVAQSPRYKIIEKRQSVAFWCNPISGHATLYWYQQILGQGPKLLIQFQNNGVVDDSQLPKDRFSAERLKGVDSTLKIQPAKLEDSAVYLCASSPRVTGELFFGEGSRLTVL.

The V and J genes are TRBV28 and TRBJ2-7; 10 positions match TRBD1. Germline V gene data show CDR1 as MDHEN and CDR2 as SYDVKM. V was pared by 7 bases and J by 2 bases, with 14 bases of the junction left unmatched. The CDR3 has 17 residues. CDR3 DNA: TGTGCCAGCACACAAGGGCAATCCGGGACAGGGGCCTACGAGCAGTACTTC. This gives the protein CASTQGQSGTGAYEQYF.

The J gene is TRBJ2-3, the V gene TRBV4-3; no clear D. Looked up from germline, CDR1 is LGHNA and CDR2 is YSLEER. V lost 0 bases and J lost 2, with 12 bases in between. The CDR3 is 16 residues long. CDR3 protein: CASSQDTRHLTDTQYF. The CDR3 bases are TGCGCCAGCAGCCAAGATACGCGGCATCTCACAGATACGCAGTATTTT.

This rearrangement joins TRBV9 to TRBJ1-4; the match to TRBD1 covers 9 bases. Germline V gives CDR1 SGDLS, CDR2 YYNGEE. V was pared by 3 bases and J by 8 bases, with 5 bases of the junction left unmatched. This CDR3 is built from 14 residues. CDR3 amino acids: CASSAGQGAEKLFF. CDR3 DNA: TGTGCCAGCAGCGCGGGACAGGGTGCGGAAAAACTGTTTTTT.

CDR3 sequence (DNA): TGTGCCACCAGTGTTGCGGACTGGACAGATACGCAGTATTTT. It yields the protein CATSVADWTDTQYF. The V call is TRBV24-1, the J call TRBJ2-3; tentatively, D is TRBD2 (5 bases). The CDR3 contains 14 residues. Germline lookup yields CDR1 KGHDR and CDR2 SFDVKD. V lost 5 bases, J lost 3 bases, and 11 bases lay in between.

The genes are TRBV6-5 and TRBJ1-5; D remains ambiguous. V was shortened by 6 bases and J by 3 bases, with 15 bases between the two germline ends. CDR1 is MNHEY, CDR2 SVGAGI, per germline. The CDR3 is made up of 15 amino acids. The CDR3 region has the DNA TGTGCCAGCAGCCCCACCCCGGGTCCCAATCAGCCCCAGCATTTT. Protein sequence: CASSPTPGPNQPQHF.

The gene calls are TRBV10-1 and TRBJ1-1; 10 bases are a match to TRBD1. The CDR3 length is 14 residues. Germline CDR1 WNHNN, CDR2 SYGVQD (reference sequence). J was trimmed by 3 bases and V by 6 bases; bases with no gene match: 4. CDR3 sequence: CASSDGTGDTEAFF. CDR3 nucleotide sequence: TGCGCCAGCAGCGATGGGACAGGGGACACTGAAGCTTTCTTT.

The chain combines TRBV19 with TRBJ1-4; TRBD1 matches 8 bases. After removal of 5 bases from V and 4 bases from J, the junction contained 3 bases not matched to a gene. This CDR3 comprises 14 residues. From germline, CDR1 is LNHDA and CDR2 SQIVND (reference sequence). This CDR3 reads CASSDRGGNEKLFF. The CDR3 DNA reads as TGTGCCAGTAGTGACAGGGGTGGTAATGAAAAACTGTTTTTT.

V is TRBV27 and J is TRBJ2-5; TRBD1 agrees at 10 bases. Germline CDR1 MNHEY, CDR2 SMNVEV (reference sequence). After removal of 3 bases from V and 4 bases from J, the junction contained 17 bases not matched to a gene. The CDR3 has 19 amino acids. CDR3 DNA: TGTGCCAGCAGTTTGGGGACAGGGGAAAGGCGGCGGGGGACAGAGACCCAGTACTTC. Translation gives CASSLGTGERRRGTETQYF.

The chain is built from TRBV19 and TRBJ2-2; 12 nucleotides align to TRBD2. Germline V gene lookup returns CDR1 LNHDA and CDR2 SQIVND (reference sequence). The length of the CDR3 is 17 residues. V trimming: 5 bases; J trimming: 7 bases; junction bases outside the gene matches: 11. CDR3 DNA sequence: TGTGCCAGTAGTGGCCGGACTAGCGGGGTTTCTGTCGGGGAGCTGTTTTTT. It encodes CASSGRTSGVSVGELFF.

The genes are TRBV25-1 and TRBJ1-6; possibly TRBD1 for D (5 bases). The CDR3 length is 13 residues. The germline gives CDR1 MGHDK, CDR2 SYGVNS. V lost 6 bases, J lost 7 bases, and 10 bases lay in between. The CDR3 protein is CASRTGRNSPLHF. In nucleotides, the CDR3 is TGTGCCAGCAGAACAGGAAGAAATTCACCCCTCCACTTT.

The gene calls are TRBV5-1 and TRBJ2-5, with TRBD1 identical over 9 bases. CDR1 and CDR2 from the germline V gene are SGHRS and YFSETQ. With 5 bases clipped from V and 4 bases from J, the junction kept 9 bases outside the gene matches. The CDR3 loop spans 15 amino acids. CDR3 protein: CASRQTGGVGETQYF. In DNA, the CDR3 is TGCGCCAGCAGACAGACAGGGGGGGTAGGAGAGACCCAGTACTTC.

The V call is TRBV7-8, the J call TRBJ2-2; 11 bases line up with TRBD1. The CDR3 is made up of 15 amino acids. V shed 6 bases, J shed 3 bases, and the junction held 3 bases outside the gene matches. In germline, CDR1 is SGHVS, CDR2 FQNEAQ. The CDR3 DNA reads as TGTGCCAGCAGTCCGGGACAGGGGGACACCGGGGAGCTGTTTTTT. This gives the protein CASSPGQGDTGELFF.

This sequence joins TRBV2 and TRBJ2-3; TRBD1 matches 7 bases. In germline, CDR1 is SNHLY, CDR2 FYNNEI. The CDR3 spans 14 residues. The J segment lost 4 bases and the V segment lost 1 base, leaving 2 bases of the junction unmatched. The CDR3 nucleotides are TGTGCCAGCAGTGAAGGACAGGGTCCAGATACGCAGTATTTT. As protein: CASSEGQGPDTQYF. Variable domain in full (rest from reference TRBV2 and TRBJ2-3): EPEVTQTPSHQVTQMGQEVILRCVPISNHLYFYWYRQILGQKVEFLVSFYNNEISEKSEIFDDQFSVERPDGSNFTLKIRSTKLEDSAMYFCASSEGQGPDTQYFGPGTRLTVL.

This clone was observed once. This sequence joins TRBV27 and TRBJ2-7; no reliable D call. This CDR3 is 14 amino acids long. Trimming stripped 5 bases from V and 0 bases from J, with 11 bases between. CDR1 MNHEY and CDR2 SMNVEV come from the germline V gene (reference sequence). The CDR3: CASSIAVLSYEQYF. For the CDR3, the DNA is TGTGCCAGCAGTATAGCCGTCCTCTCCTACGAGCAGTACTTC.

V usage is TRBV6-5 and J usage is TRBJ2-5; D uncertain. The CDR3 is 15 amino acids. Germline-derived CDR1 and CDR2 are MNHEY and SVGAGI. Trimming removed 0 bases at V and 7 bases at J, with 15 bases between. The DNA of the CDR3 is TGTGCCAGCAGTTACTCGCTGACTTACGGTGGGACCCAGTACTTC. It codes for CASSYSLTYGGTQYF.

This clone was recorded a few times. V gene TRBV7-8 combines with J gene TRBJ2-1; 7 bases fit TRBD1. J was trimmed by 4 bases and V by 2 bases; bases with no gene match: 2. Germline lookup yields CDR1 SGHVS and CDR2 FQNEAQ. This CDR3 is 14 amino acids long. CDR3 region: CASSLRQGYNEQFF. The CDR3 nucleotides read TGTGCCAGCAGCTTACGACAGGGATACAATGAGCAGTTCTTC.

The CDR3 DNA is TGCGCCAGCAGCCAAGATTTCAGGGGCCGGACCTACGAGCAGTACTTC. Translating it yields CASSQDFRGRTYEQYF. The rearrangement links TRBV4-3 to TRBJ2-7, with a tentative D call TRBD1 (6 bases). The V gene's germline CDR1 is LGHNA and CDR2 YSLEER. With 0 bases removed from V and 2 bases from J, the gap between germline ends came to 14 bases. CDR3 length: 16 amino acids.

A few counts support this clone. The rearrangement joins TRBV9 to TRBJ2-3, with 10 bases identical to TRBD2. Germline-derived CDR1 and CDR2 are SGDLS and YYNGEE. V was pared by 2 bases and J by 2 bases, with 8 bases of the junction left unmatched. CDR3 length: 17 amino acids. In DNA form, the CDR3 reads TGTGCCAGCAGCGTTGAAGCGGGGGGGCTAGCCACAGATACGCAGTATTTT. Translated, it gives CASSVEAGGLATDTQYF.

The CDR3 sequence is CSASGTANEKLFF. The CDR3 DNA reads TGCAGTGCTAGTGGGACAGCTAATGAAAAACTGTTTTTT. The genes are TRBV20-1 and TRBJ1-4; 7 nucleotides align to TRBD1. Germline lookup yields CDR1 DFQATT and CDR2 SNEGSKA (reference sequence). The V gene end was trimmed by 3 bases and the J gene end by 3 bases; junction bases not matched to a gene: 1. The CDR3 is 13 amino acids.

The rearrangement uses TRBV7-2 and TRBJ2-1; TRBD1 matches 9 bases. The CDR3 sequence is 14 residues long. The J segment lost 6 bases and the V segment lost 4 bases, leaving 4 bases of the junction unmatched. Germline CDR1 and CDR2: SGHTA and FQGNSA. The CDR3 coding sequence is TGTGCCAGCAGCTGGGACAGGGCACCCAATGAGCAGTTCTTC. Residues: CASSWDRAPNEQFF.

The chain combines TRBV13 with TRBJ1-2, with 7 positions matching TRBD1. The CDR3 runs to 16 residues. V lost 0 bases to trimming and J lost 1 base; unmatched junction nucleotides: 5. The V gene's germline CDR1 is PRHDT and CDR2 FYEKMQ (reference sequence). The chain's CDR3 is CASSLGPGQSNYGYTF. In DNA, the CDR3 is TGTGCCAGCAGCTTAGGCCCGGGACAGAGTAACTATGGCTACACCTTC.

The rearrangement links TRBV7-2 to TRBJ2-3; the match to TRBD2 covers 8 bases. V dropped 5 bases and J dropped 2; count of bases not matched to a gene: 6. The length of the CDR3 is 15 residues. Germline CDR1 SGHTA, CDR2 FQGNSA. The CDR3 is CASSIRTSPTDTQYF. CDR3 in DNA: TGTGCCAGCAGCATTAGGACTAGCCCCACAGATACGCAGTATTTT. Full variable domain (missing parts from reference TRBV7-2 and TRBJ2-3): GAGVSQSPSNKVTEKGKDVELRCDPISGHTALYWYRQSLGQGLEFLIYFQGNSAPDKSGLPSDRFSAERTGGSVSTLTIQRTQQEDSAVYLCASSIRTSPTDTQYFGPGTRLTVL.

The chain has TRBV7-2 and TRBJ1-5, with D possibly matching TRBD1 (6 bases). The CDR3 covers 15 residues. Trimming removed 5 bases at V and 0 bases at J, with 11 bases between. Germline lookup yields CDR1 SGHTA and CDR2 FQGNSA. The CDR3 sequence is CASSRTAYSNQPQHF. The CDR3 DNA follows: TGTGCCAGCAGCAGGACAGCCTATAGCAATCAGCCCCAGCATTTT.

The rearrangement links TRBV9 to TRBJ2-3, with 11 bases fitting TRBD1. The CDR3 is made up of 17 amino acids. Germline trimming cut 0 bases from V and 1 base from J; bases unmatched to any gene: 4. Germline CDR1 is SGDLS and CDR2 is YYNGEE. DNA of the CDR3: TGTGCCAGCAGCGTAGGAGGGACAGGGGGAGGCACAGATACGCAGTATTTT. This sequence encodes CASSVGGTGGGTDTQYF. The complete variable domain, with remaining parts taken from reference TRBV9 and TRBJ2-3, reads DSGVTQTPKHLITATGQRVTLRCSPRSGDLSVYWYQQSLDQGLQFLIQYYNGEERAKGNILERFSAQQFPDLHSELNLSSLELGDSALYFCASSVGGTGGGTDTQYFGPGTRLTVL.

This chain connects TRBV7-2 to TRBJ1-3, with 8 nucleotides matching TRBD1. V was pared by 5 bases and J by 3 bases, with 3 bases of the junction left unmatched. The germline V gene encodes CDR1 SGHTA and CDR2 FQGNSA. The CDR3 spans 14 residues. CDR3 residues: CASSPDRVGNTIYF. In DNA, the CDR3 is TGTGCCAGCAGCCCGGACAGGGTTGGAAACACCATATATTTT.

The chain employs TRBV2 and TRBJ1-3; D call uncertain. Trimming shortened V by 3 bases and J by 0 bases, and 12 bases separated the two germline ends. Germline V gives CDR1 SNHLY, CDR2 FYNNEI. The CDR3 length is 16 residues. This CDR3 is CASSEQTISSGNTIYF. CDR3 DNA sequence: TGTGCCAGCAGTGAGCAGACAATTAGCTCTGGAAACACCATATATTTT.

The chain employs TRBV4-1 and TRBJ2-7; D is unresolved. CDR3 size: 12 residues. Germline loops: CDR1 MGHRA, CDR2 YSYEKL. V lost 0 bases and J 5 bases, leaving 5 bases between the germline ends. The CDR3 sequence: CASSQDGHEQYF. The CDR3 DNA sequence: TGCGCCAGCAGCCAAGATGGGCACGAGCAGTACTTC.

This rearrangement joins TRBV9 to TRBJ1-1; 9 nucleotides line up with TRBD1. This CDR3 is 18 amino acids long. Trimming took 3 bases from V and 4 from J; bases not matched to a gene: 16. Germline CDR1 reads SGDLS; CDR2 reads YYNGEE. CDR3 residues: CASSALGTGGLSVTEAFF. CDR3 DNA sequence: TGTGCCAGCAGCGCCCTCGGAACAGGGGGCCTTTCTGTCACTGAAGCTTTCTTT.